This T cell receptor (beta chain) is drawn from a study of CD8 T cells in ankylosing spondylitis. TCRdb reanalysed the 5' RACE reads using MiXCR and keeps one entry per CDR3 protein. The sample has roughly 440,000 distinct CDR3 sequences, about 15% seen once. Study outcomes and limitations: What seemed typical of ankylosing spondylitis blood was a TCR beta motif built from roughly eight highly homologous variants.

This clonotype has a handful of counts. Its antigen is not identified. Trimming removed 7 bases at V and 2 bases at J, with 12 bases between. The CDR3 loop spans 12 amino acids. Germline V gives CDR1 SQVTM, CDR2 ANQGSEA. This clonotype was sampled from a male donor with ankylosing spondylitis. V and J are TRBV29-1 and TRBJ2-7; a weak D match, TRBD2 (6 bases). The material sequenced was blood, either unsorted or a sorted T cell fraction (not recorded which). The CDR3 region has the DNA TGCAGCGCCCGCAGCGGGCCCTACGAGCAGTACTTC. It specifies CSARSGPYEQYF.